Shown below are 15 T cell receptor beta chains from a single sample sequenced in a study of cytomegalovirus exposure and HLA in healthy donors. The PCR contained 60 Vbeta and 13 Jbeta primers. TCRdb's copy holds only in-frame clones and misses some; the assay was immunoSEQ multiplex PCR. The sample holds 30,000 to 45,000 clones, more than 80% seen once. The sequenced material came from PBMCs. The source is a woman aged 40 to 50 in good health and CMV-seropositive.

The J gene is TRBJ2-5, the V gene TRBV10-3; TRBD2 aligns across 7 bases. V trimming: 6 bases; J trimming: 3 bases; junction bases outside the gene matches: 7. The length of the CDR3 is 14 residues. Germline V gene data show CDR1 as ENHRY and CDR2 as SYGVKD. The CDR3 loop is CAISRGSGEETQYF. In DNA form, the CDR3 reads TGTGCCATCAGCCGGGGGAGCGGGGAAGAGACCCAGTACTTC.

This chain connects TRBV13 to TRBJ1-3, with D possibly being TRBD1 (6 bases). V was shortened by 5 bases and J by 3 bases, with 11 bases between the two germline ends. Germline CDR1 reads PRHDT; CDR2 reads FYEKMQ (reference sequence). CDR3 length equals 14 residues. CDR3 loop: CASSSTGFGNTIYF. CDR3 nucleotide sequence: TGTGCCAGCAGCAGTACAGGGTTTGGAAACACCATATATTTT.

This chain links TRBV7-2 with TRBJ2-3; 8 bases fit TRBD1. This CDR3 spans 14 amino acids. Germline V gene lookup returns CDR1 SGHTA and CDR2 FQGNSA. V shed 9 bases, J shed 0 bases, and the junction held 5 bases outside the gene matches. CDR3 DNA: TGTGCCAGAACCGGGACAGGAAGCACAGATACGCAGTATTTT. Its translation is CARTGTGSTDTQYF.

J is TRBJ2-3 and V is TRBV4-3; TRBD1 might be the D (5 bases). V lost 8 bases and J 0 bases, leaving 12 bases between the germline ends. The CDR3 sequence is 14 residues long. Looked up from germline, CDR1 is LGHNA and CDR2 is YSLEER. The CDR3 DNA sequence: TGCGCCAGCTTACCGAAGGGGAGCACAGATACGCAGTATTTT. The encoded protein is CASLPKGSTDTQYF.

This clone appeared once. The chain couples TRBV19 to TRBJ1-1; TRBD1 might be the D (6 bases). Trimming took off 5 bases at V and 9 bases at J, with 13 bases between the two ends. Germline lookup yields CDR1 LNHDA and CDR2 SQIVND (reference sequence). The CDR3 has 12 amino acids. DNA for the CDR3: TGTGCCAGTAGTTTTTTCACAGGGAAAGCTTTCTTT. It is translated as CASSFFTGKAFF.

The chain joins TRBV7-2 to TRBJ2-5; D remains unclear. The CDR3 consists of 11 residues. Germline V gene data show CDR1 as SGHTA and CDR2 as FQGNSA. Trimming pared 2 bases from V and 5 bases from J, leaving 3 bases between. The CDR3 DNA reads TGTGCCAGCAGCTTATCGGAGACCCAGTACTTC. Translation gives CASSLSETQYF.

This clone has a single count. The V and J genes are TRBV4-1 and TRBJ2-1, with D possibly being TRBD2 (5 bases). Trimming took 0 bases from V and 12 from J, leaving 9 bases between them. There are 12 residues in the CDR3. Germline CDR1 is MGHRA and CDR2 is YSYEKL. The CDR3 spells CASSQDGGGQFF. Written as DNA, the CDR3 is TGCGCCAGCAGCCAAGATGGAGGTGGGCAGTTCTTC.

This sequence joins TRBV2 and TRBJ1-6; D unresolved. The CDR3 contains 15 residues. V was clipped by 2 bases and J by 7 bases, with 12 bases between them. The germline V gene has CDR1 SNHLY and CDR2 FYNNEI. In DNA, the CDR3 is TGTGCCAGCAGTGAACTCGGGATAACAAATTCACCCCTCCACTTT. Its translation: CASSELGITNSPLHF.

Written as DNA, the CDR3 is TGTGCCAGCAGCTTGAGCAGCAATCAGCCCCAGCATTTT. Protein: CASSLSSNQPQHF. The J gene is TRBJ1-5, the V gene TRBV11-2; D is uncertain. In germline, CDR1 is SGHAT, CDR2 FQNNGV. V was cut by 3 bases and J by 1 base, with 4 bases left in between. The CDR3 is 13 residues long. Using reference TRBV11-2 and TRBJ1-5 for the parts outside the CDR3, the full variable domain is EAGVAQSPRYKIIEKRQSVAFWCNPISGHATLYWYQQILGQGPKLLIQFQNNGVVDDSQLPKDRFSAERLKGVDSTLKIQPAKLEDSAVYLCASSLSSNQPQHFGDGTRLSIL.

J is TRBJ2-5 and V is TRBV19, with 14 bases fitting TRBD2. Germline V gene data show CDR1 as LNHDA and CDR2 as SQIVND (reference sequence). Trimming cost V 5 bases and J 2 bases; bases outside gene matches: 4. The CDR3 spans 16 residues. CDR3 in DNA: TGTGCCAGTAGTCCAGGACTAGCGGGGGGACAAGAGACCCAGTACTTC. It codes for CASSPGLAGGQETQYF.

The chain employs TRBV6-1 and TRBJ2-2; tentative D call: TRBD1 (6 bases). V was clipped by 9 bases and J by 0 bases, with 8 bases between them. The CDR3 has 13 amino acids. CDR1 MNHNS and CDR2 SASEGT come from the germline V gene. CDR3: CASGQPNTGELFF. Written as DNA, the CDR3 is TGTGCCAGTGGACAGCCGAACACCGGGGAGCTGTTTTTT.

The sample holds one count of this clone. The rearrangement joins TRBV7-3 to TRBJ1-1, with TRBD1 matching 9 bases. The CDR3 length is 14 residues. In germline, CDR1 is SGHTA, CDR2 FQGTGA. The V and J ends lost 4 bases and 6 bases, in that order; junction bases with no gene match: 6. The CDR3 sequence is CASSSGQGWAEAFF. DNA of the CDR3: TGTGCCAGCAGCTCAGGACAGGGGTGGGCTGAAGCTTTCTTT.

This chain uses TRBV7-2 with TRBJ1-6; maybe TRBD1 (5 bases). CDR3 length: 17 amino acids. V shed 1 base and J shed 0 bases, with 10 bases lying between them. The germline CDR1 and CDR2 sequences are SGHTA and FQGNSA. CDR3 coding DNA: TGTGCCAGCAGCTTAGTGGACATCAGCTCCTATAATTCACCCCTCCACTTT. Encoded protein: CASSLVDISSYNSPLHF.

V and J are TRBV18 and TRBJ2-1, with a possible D match to TRBD2 (6 bases). The V end was cut by 2 bases, the J end by 1 base, with 9 bases between. Germline V gene lookup returns CDR1 KGHSH and CDR2 LQKENI. The CDR3 spans 15 residues. This CDR3 is CASSPGSGSYNEQFF. The CDR3 DNA follows: TGTGCCAGCTCACCAGGGAGCGGGTCCTACAATGAGCAGTTCTTC.

V is TRBV7-3 and J is TRBJ1-4; no clear D gene. The CDR3 extends over 13 amino acids. Germline CDR1 is SGHTA and CDR2 is FQGTGA. Between the trimmed V and J ends, which lost 5 bases and 7 bases, there was a span of 11 bases. The CDR3 DNA reads as TGTGCCAGCAGCCCGGGAGAGGGTGAAAAACTGTTTTTT. Translation gives CASSPGEGEKLFF.